This TCR beta chain was sequenced for a study of somatic mutations in cytotoxic T cells in rheumatoid arthritis. Overall study: Flow cytometry sorted some V beta antibody-stained T-cell populations to nearly 100% purity, V beta1+ cells among them being sequenced for TCRB.

Concerning this clone: Its antigen remains unknown.

Measured with immunoSEQ multiplex PCR; TCRdb has only the in-frame clones, and not every one. The sample contains about 10,000 clones, around 82% of which appear only once. There are 13 residues in the CDR3. V lost 1 base and J 4 bases, leaving 9 bases between the germline ends. Germline loops: CDR1 SGHKS, CDR2 YYEKEE (reference sequence). Study-level results: Of more than 55 patients, roughly 8 had a largest CD8+ clone that exceeded 20% of CD8+ cells.

This receptor was taken from a woman aged 50 to 60 in good health. Sequenced: CD8+ T cells sorted from blood. This chain uses TRBV5-5 with TRBJ2-7, with D perhaps TRBD2 (5 bases). CDR3 DNA: TGTGCCAGCAGCTTGTTCGAGGGATACGAGCAGTACTTC. Translated, it gives CASSLFEGYEQYF.